The sequence of this T cell receptor beta chain was determined in a study of cytomegalovirus exposure and HLA in healthy donors. Study-wide results and caveats: Other equally common chains were less clonally expanded than HLA-associated TCR beta chains, a later analysis showed. There were around 160 TCR beta chains listed as cytomegalovirus-associated.

Amplification used 60 Vbeta primers and 13 Jbeta primers. Assay used: immunoSEQ multiplex PCR; TCRdb lists only in-frame clones, some missing. The sample lists some 130,000 clones; roughly two thirds were seen once. The germline V and J ends were trimmed by 9 bases and 2 bases, with 5 bases remaining between them. CDR1 is LNHDA, CDR2 SQIVND, per germline (reference sequence). The CDR3 consists of 11 residues. For this clone: Its antigen is not identified.

Source material: PBMCs. The chain links TRBV19 to TRBJ1-5, with TRBD1 as a possible D gene (5 bases). The clonotype comes from a man aged 25-45 years in good health and CMV-seropositive. The CDR3: CARGGNQPQHF. In DNA, the CDR3 is TGTGCCAGAGGGGGCAATCAGCCCCAGCATTTT.